Detailed here is one T cell receptor beta chain. By its share of the sample, this clonotype is medium-sized (0.01 to 0.1%). Its antigen specificity is not known. Base qualities were left out, and no much larger clone turns up one base away. From cysteine to phenylalanine, the CDR3 is 17 amino acids long. The only DNA kept is the CDR3, 51 bases in frame from the first base. From the germline V gene, CDR1 is MNHEY and CDR2 is SVGAGI. At the junction V is shortened by 6 bases and J by 5 bases, with 23 bases in between. These data originate in a study of tumor-infiltrating lymphocytes in primary liver carcinoma (dated 2017 in TCRdb). Some background on the complete study: Of the five patients (three men and two women, aged 30 to 69 years), four had hepatocellular carcinoma and one had combined HCC and intrahepatic cholangiocarcinoma. Tumors of the five patients were stage T1-T3 N0M0 with maximum diameters of 4.2 to 10 cm. Samples yielded roughly 3.5 to 8 million productive TCRbeta reads; read depth did not differ significantly between tissue types. Across five regions of each liver tumor, along with adjacent normal tissue and blood, the study brought together TCRbeta repertoire sequencing, expression microarrays and whole-exome sequencing. A total of about 35 specimens from 5 patients underwent TCRbeta repertoire sequencing, comprising about 25 tumor regions, 5 adjacent noncancerous liver tissues and 5 peripheral blood samples. To link TCRbeta repertoire diversity to the local molecular phenotype, the 25 to 30 tumor region samples were profiled with Agilent mRNA microarrays. High reproducibility was observed for the technical replicate repertoires, with mean shared-clone rates roughly 0.89 and correlation coefficients above 0.95. Points the paper makes about the study in general: Comparison of CD4+ and CD8+ T cell repertoires was precluded by the use of bulk unsorted samples. A significantly larger repertoire fraction was made up by the top 250 clones in tumors than in blood (p = 0.039). The study included only five patients, and the authors note findings should be validated in a larger study. Repertoire overlap was found to be higher between tumor regions (mean about 35%) than between tumor-adjacent (about 17%) or tumor-blood (around 15%) pairs, consistent with antigen-driven expansion. Only the TCR beta chain was sequenced, which likely underestimates true repertoire diversity because unpaired alpha chains were not captured. Only about 7.5-25% of top clones were found in all five regions of a tumor, suggesting spatial heterogeneity of tumor-infiltrating T cells.

Without any cell sorting, total RNA and DNA were extracted together from around 20-30 mg of bulk tissue using the AllPrep DNA/RNA mini kit. Surgical resection was performed in China between November 2015 and early 2016 on several patients with histopathologically diagnosed primary liver carcinoma. At the time of sampling, the patients had chronic HBV infection and had not received any treatment. Each tumor was sampled at five spatially separated regions: the superior, inferior, left-lateral and right-lateral poles and the tumor centre. More than 85% viable tumor cells were found by histology in every tumor sample. Each fresh piece of tumor and adjacent tissue was cut in two, with one half stored in RNAlater at -80 degrees C and the other half sent for histology. Using a constant-region primer and ProtoScript II reverse transcriptase, TCRbeta-specific cDNA was reverse-transcribed from 500 to 650 ng total RNA. Three nested multiplex PCR rounds, following a slightly modified ARM-PCR procedure, were used to build the TCRbeta libraries. Multiplex TRBV1-TRBV30 forward primers and a Cbeta reverse primer were used in the first two PCR rounds, each of which was run for around 9 cycles. A final 25-cycle PCR with Deep VentR polymerase added sample barcodes and Illumina adapters. Before sequencing, amplicons between 200 and 500 bp were purified from gel using a QIAquick gel extraction kit. An Illumina HiSeq 2500 was used to sequence the TCRbeta amplicons, generating 250-bp paired-end reads. In the source study's methods: Trimmomatic v0.33 was used to quality-trim the reads, and FLASH v1.2.11 was used to merge paired reads so that full CDR3 sequences could be recovered. V, D and J germline segments were assigned to the rearranged TCRbeta sequences using MiGEC v1.2.1b. Clonotype statistics, along with Shannon-Wiener diversity indices, were calculated using VDJtools v1.0.0. To cut down on sampling bias, every analysis after diversity analysis relied on just the 250 most abundant clonotypes from each sample. Using fastp trimming at Q25 and MiXCR clonotype assembly, TCRdb reanalyzed the public sequencing data and kept in-frame beta chains. Under each unique CDR3 protein, matching rows form one entry showing the most common genes and DNA. The V and J calls follow TCRdb's processing rather than the paper's. Present in this sample are tens of thousands of distinct CDR3 sequences, around 69% of which were seen just once. Approximately 41% of the sample rests with the top ten.

The receptor's source is a man between 35 and 55 years old with primary liver carcinoma and hepatitis B virus infection. The sequence joins TRBV6-5 to TRBJ2-4, with the D segment identity uncertain. Source material: liver tumor tissue from sampling region 4. This sample's cell subset or site label indicates: tumor region T4, right-lateral pole. The CDR3 region: CASRARWKSGSQNIQYF. In nucleotides, the sequence is TGTGCCAGCAGAGCGCGATGGAAATCAGGAAGCCAAAACATTCAGTACTTC.